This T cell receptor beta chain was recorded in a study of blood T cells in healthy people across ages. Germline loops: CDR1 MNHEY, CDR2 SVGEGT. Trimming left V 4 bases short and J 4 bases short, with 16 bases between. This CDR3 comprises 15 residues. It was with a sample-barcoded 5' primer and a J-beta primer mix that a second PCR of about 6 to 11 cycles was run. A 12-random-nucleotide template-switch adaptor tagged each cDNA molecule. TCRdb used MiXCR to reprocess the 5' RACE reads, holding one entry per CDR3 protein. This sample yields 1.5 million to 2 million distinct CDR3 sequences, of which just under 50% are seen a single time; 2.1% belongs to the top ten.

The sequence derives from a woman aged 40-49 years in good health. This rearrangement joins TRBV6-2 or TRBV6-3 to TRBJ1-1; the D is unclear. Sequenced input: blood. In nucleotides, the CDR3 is TGTGCCAGCAGTTCAGGTTCGGGTGTCGGCACTGAAGCTTTCTTT. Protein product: CASSSGSGVGTEAFF.